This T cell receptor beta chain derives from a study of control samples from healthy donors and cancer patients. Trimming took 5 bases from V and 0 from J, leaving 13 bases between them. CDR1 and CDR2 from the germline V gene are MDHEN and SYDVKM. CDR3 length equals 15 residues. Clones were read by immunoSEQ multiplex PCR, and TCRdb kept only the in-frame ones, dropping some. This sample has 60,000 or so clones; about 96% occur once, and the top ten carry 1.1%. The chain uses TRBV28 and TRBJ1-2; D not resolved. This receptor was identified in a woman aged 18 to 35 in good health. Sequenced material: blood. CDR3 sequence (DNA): TGTGCCAGCAGTCTTAGGGCAATCGCTAACTATGGCTACACCTTC. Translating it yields CASSLRAIANYGYTF.